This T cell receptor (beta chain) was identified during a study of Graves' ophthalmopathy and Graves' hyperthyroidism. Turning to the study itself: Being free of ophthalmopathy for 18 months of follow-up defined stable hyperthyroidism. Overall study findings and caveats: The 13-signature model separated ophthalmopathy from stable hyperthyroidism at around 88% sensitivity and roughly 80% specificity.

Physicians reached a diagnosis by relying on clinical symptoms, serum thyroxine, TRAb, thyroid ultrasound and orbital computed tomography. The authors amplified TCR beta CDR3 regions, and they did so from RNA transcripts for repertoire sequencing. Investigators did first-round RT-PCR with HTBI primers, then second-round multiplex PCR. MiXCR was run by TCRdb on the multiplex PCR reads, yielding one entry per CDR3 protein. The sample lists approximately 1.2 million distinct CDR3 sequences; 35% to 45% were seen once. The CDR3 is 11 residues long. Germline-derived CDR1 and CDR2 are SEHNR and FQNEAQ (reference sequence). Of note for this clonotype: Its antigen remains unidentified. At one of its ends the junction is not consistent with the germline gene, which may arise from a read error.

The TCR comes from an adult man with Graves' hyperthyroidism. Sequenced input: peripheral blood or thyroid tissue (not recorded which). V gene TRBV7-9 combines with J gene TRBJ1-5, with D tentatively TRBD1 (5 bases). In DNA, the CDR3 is TGTGCCAGCAGCTCCCCAACCGGGACGGCTTTT. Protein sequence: CASSSPTGTAF.